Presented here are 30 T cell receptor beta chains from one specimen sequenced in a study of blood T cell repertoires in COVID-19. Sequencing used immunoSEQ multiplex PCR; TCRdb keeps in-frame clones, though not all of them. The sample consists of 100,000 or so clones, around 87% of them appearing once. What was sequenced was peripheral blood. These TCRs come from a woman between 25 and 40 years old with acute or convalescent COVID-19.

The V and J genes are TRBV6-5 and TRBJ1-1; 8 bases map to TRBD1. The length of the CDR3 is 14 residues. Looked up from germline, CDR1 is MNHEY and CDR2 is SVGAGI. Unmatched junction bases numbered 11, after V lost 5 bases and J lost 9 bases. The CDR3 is CASSPPGQESKAFF. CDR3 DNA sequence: TGTGCCAGCAGTCCACCGGGACAGGAATCTAAAGCTTTCTTT.

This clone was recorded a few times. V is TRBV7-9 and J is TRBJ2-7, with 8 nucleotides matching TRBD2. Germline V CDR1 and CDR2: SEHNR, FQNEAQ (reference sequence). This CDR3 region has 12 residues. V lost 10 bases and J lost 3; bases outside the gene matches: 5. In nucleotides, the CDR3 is TGTGCCATCCGGGGGGGCAACTACGAGCAGTACTTC. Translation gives CAIRGGNYEQYF.

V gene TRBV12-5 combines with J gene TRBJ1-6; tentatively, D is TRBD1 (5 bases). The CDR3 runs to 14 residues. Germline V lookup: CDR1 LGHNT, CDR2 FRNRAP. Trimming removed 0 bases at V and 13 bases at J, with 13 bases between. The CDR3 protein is CASGLVPGLTPLHF. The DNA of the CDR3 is TGTGCTAGTGGTTTGGTACCAGGGCTCACGCCCCTCCACTTT.

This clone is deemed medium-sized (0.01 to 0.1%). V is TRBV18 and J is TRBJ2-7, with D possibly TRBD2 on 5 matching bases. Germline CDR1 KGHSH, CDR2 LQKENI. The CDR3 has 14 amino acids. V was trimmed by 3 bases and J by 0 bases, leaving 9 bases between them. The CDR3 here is CASSPLRDSYEQYF. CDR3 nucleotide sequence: TGTGCCAGCTCACCTCTGAGGGACTCCTACGAGCAGTACTTC.

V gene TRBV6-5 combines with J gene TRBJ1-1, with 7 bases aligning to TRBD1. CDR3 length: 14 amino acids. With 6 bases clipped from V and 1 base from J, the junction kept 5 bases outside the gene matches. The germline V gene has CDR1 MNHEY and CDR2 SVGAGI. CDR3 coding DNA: TGTGCCAGCAGGAGGGGACAGTGGAACACTGAAGCTTTCTTT. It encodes CASRRGQWNTEAFF.

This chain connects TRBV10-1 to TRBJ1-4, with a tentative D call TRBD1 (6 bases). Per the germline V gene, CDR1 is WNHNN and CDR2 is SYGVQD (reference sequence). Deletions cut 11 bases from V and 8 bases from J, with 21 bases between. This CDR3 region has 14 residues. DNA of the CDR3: TGCGCCCGACAACGGGGGGGGGCAATCGAAAAACTGTTTTTT. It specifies CARQRGGAIEKLFF.

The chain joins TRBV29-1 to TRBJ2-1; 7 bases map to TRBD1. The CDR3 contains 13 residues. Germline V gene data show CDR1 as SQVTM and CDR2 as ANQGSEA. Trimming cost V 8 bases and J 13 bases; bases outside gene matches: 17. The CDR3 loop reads CSHEGVQGLSQFF. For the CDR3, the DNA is TGCAGCCACGAAGGGGTACAGGGGCTCTCCCAGTTCTTC.

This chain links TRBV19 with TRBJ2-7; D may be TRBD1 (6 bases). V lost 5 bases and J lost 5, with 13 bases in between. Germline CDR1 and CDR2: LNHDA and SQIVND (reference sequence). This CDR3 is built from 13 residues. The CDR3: CASSPGAGDEQYF. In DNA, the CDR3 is TGTGCCAGTAGTCCCGGGGCAGGGGACGAGCAGTACTTC.

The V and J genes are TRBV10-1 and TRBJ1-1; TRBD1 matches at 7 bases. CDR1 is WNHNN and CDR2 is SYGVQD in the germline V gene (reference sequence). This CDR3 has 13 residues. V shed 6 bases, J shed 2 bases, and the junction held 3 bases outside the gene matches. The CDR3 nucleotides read TGCGCCAGCAGACAGGGGTTTAACACTGAAGCTTTCTTT. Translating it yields CASRQGFNTEAFF.

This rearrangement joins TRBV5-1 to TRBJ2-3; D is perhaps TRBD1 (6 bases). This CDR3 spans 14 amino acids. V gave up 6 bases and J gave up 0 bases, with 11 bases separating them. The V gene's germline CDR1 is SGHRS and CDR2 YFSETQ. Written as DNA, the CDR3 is TGCGCCAGCACTTGGGACACAAGCACAGATACGCAGTATTTT. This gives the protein CASTWDTSTDTQYF.

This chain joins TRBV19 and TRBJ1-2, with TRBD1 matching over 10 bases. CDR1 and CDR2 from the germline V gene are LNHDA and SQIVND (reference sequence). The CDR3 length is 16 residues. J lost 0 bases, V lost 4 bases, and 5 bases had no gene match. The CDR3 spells CASSKTGGASNYGYTF. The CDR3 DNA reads TGTGCCAGTAGTAAGACAGGGGGCGCTTCTAACTATGGCTACACCTTC.

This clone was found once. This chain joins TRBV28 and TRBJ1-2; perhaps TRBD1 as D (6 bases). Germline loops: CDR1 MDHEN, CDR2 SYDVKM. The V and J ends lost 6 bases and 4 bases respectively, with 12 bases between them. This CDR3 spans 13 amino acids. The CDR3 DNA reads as TGTGCCAGCAGCGAGACAGGCACCTATGGCTACACCTTC. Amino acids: CASSETGTYGYTF.

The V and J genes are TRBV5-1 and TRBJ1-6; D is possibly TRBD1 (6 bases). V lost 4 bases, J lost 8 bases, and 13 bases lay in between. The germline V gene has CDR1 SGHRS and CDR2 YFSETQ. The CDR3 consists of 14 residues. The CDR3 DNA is TGCGCCAGCAGCATCGGACAGTGGGATTCACCCCTCCACTTT. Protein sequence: CASSIGQWDSPLHF.

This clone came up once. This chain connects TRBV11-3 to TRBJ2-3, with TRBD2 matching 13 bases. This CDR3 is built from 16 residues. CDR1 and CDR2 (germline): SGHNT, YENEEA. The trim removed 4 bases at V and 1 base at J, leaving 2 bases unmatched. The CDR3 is CASSSGLAGGTDTQYF. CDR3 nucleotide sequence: TGTGCCAGCAGCTCCGGACTAGCGGGGGGCACAGATACGCAGTATTTT.

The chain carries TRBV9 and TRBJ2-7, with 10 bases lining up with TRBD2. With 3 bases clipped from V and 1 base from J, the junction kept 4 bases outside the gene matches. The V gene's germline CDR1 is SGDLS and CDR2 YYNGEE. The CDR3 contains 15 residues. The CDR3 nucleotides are TGTGCCAGCAGCGAAGCGGGGGGGCCATCCTACGAGCAGTACTTC. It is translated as CASSEAGGPSYEQYF.

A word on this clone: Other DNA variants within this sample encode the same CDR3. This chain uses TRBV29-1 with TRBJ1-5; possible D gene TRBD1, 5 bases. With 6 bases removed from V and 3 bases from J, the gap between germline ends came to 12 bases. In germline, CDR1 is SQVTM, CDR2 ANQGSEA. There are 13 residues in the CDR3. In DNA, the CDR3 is TGCAGCGTCGGCGACAGCTACAATCAGCCCCAGCATTTT. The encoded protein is CSVGDSYNQPQHF.

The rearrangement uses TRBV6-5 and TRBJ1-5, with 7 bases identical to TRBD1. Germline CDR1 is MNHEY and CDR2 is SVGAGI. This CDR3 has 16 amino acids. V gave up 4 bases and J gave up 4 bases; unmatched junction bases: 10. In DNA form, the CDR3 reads TGTGCCAGCAGTTCCCTCGGACAGGCTATTAATCAGCCCCAGCATTTT. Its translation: CASSSLGQAINQPQHF.

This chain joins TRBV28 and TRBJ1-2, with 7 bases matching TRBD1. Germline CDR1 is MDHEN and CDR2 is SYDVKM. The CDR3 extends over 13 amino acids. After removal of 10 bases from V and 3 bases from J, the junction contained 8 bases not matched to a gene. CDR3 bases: TGTGCCACCACATCGGGACAGTACTATGGCTACACCTTC. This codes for CATTSGQYYGYTF.

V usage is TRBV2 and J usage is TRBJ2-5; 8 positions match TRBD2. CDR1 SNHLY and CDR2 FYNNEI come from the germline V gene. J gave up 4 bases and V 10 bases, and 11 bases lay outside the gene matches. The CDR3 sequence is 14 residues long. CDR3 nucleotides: TGTGCCACCGGGGCGTACGGGAGGGGAGAGACCCAGTACTTC. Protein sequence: CATGAYGRGETQYF. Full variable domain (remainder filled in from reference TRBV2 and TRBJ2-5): EPEVTQTPSHQVTQMGQEVILRCVPISNHLYFYWYRQILGQKVEFLVSFYNNEISEKSEIFDDQFSVERPDGSNFTLKIRSTKLEDSAMYFCATGAYGRGETQYFGPGTRLLVL.

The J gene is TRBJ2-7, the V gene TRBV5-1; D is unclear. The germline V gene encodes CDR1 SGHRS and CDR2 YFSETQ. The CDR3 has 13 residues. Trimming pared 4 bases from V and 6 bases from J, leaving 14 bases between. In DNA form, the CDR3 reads TGCGCCAGCAGCCGCCGGGTCGCCACCGAGCAGTACTTC. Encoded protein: CASSRRVATEQYF.

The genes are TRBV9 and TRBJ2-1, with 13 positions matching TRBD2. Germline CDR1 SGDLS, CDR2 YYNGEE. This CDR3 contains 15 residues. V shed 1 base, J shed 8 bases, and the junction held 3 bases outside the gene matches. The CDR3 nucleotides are TGTGCCAGCAGCGTATCGACTAGCGGGGGGTATGAGCAGTTCTTC. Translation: CASSVSTSGGYEQFF.

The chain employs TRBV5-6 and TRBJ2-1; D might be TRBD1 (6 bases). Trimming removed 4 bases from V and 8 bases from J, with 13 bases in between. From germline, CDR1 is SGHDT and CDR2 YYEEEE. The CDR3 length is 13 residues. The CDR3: CASSVYRDDEQFF. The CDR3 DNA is TGTGCCAGCAGCGTTTACAGGGACGATGAGCAGTTCTTC.

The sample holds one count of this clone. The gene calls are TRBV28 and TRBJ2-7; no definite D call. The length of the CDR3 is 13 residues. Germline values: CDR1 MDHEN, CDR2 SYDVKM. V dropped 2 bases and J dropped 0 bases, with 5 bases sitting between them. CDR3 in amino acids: CASSLTASYEQYF. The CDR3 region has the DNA TGTGCCAGCAGTTTAACAGCCTCCTACGAGCAGTACTTC.

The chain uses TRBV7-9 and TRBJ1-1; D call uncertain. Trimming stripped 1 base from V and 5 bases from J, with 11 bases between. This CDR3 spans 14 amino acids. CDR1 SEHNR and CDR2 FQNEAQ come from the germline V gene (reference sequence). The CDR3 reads CASSLDTRTTEAFF. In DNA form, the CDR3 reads TGTGCCAGCAGCTTAGACACCCGAACGACTGAAGCTTTCTTT.

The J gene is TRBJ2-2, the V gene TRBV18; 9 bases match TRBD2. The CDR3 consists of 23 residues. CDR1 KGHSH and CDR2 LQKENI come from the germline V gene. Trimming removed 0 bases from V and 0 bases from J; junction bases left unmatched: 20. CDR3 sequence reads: CASSPPRGGGRTEGLPNTGELFF. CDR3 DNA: TGTGCCAGCTCACCACCTCGCGGGGGGGGCCGGACCGAGGGGCTACCGAACACCGGGGAGCTGTTTTTT.

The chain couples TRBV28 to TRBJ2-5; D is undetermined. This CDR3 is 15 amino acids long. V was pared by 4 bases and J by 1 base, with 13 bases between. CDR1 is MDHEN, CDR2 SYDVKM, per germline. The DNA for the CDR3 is TGTGCCAGCAGTTCTCGTACGAGGCTCCAAGAGACCCAGTACTTC. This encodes CASSSRTRLQETQYF. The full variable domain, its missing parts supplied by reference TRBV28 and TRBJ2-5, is DVKVTQSSRYLVKRTGEKVFLECVQDMDHENMFWYRQDPGLGLRLIYFSYDVKMKEKGDIPEGYSVSREKKERFSLILESASTNQTSMYLCASSSRTRLQETQYFGPGTRLLVL.

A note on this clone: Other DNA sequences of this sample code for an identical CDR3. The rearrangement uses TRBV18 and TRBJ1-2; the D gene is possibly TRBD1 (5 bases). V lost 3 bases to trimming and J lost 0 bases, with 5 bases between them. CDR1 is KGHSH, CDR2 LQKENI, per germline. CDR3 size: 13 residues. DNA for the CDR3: TGTGCCAGCTCACCGGACACTAACTATGGCTACACCTTC. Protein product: CASSPDTNYGYTF.

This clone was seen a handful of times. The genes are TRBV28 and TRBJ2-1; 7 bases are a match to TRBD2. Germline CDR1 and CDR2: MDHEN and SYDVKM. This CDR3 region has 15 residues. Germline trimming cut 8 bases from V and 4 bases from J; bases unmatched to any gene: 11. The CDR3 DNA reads TGTGCCAGCCGGCCTTCCGGGGGGTCTTACAATGAGCAGTTCTTC. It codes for CASRPSGGSYNEQFF.

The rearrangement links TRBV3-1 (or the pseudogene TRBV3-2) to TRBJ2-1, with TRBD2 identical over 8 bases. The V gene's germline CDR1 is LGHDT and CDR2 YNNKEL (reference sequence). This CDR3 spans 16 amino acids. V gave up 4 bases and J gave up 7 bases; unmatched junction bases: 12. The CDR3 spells CASSLRGSSGNNEQFF. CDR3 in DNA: TGTGCCAGCAGCCTGCGGGGGAGTAGCGGGAATAATGAGCAGTTCTTC.

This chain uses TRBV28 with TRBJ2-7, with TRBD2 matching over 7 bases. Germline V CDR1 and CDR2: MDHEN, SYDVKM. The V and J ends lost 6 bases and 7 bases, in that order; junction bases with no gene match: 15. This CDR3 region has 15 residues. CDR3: CASSRPLSGIEEQYF. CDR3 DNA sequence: TGTGCCAGCAGCCGACCCCTGAGCGGGATCGAGGAGCAGTACTTC.